This T cell receptor (beta chain) was identified in a study of blood T cell repertoires in COVID-19. Study-level background: The origin of the acute and convalescent COVID-19 samples was the United States, Italy and Spain. The cDNA or gDNA used as material had been derived from T cells, B-cell-depleted T cells, or PBMCs.

Per the original methods: Scientists estimated how many nucleated cells there were by amplifying reference gene primers. Method: immunoSEQ multiplex PCR; TCRdb's copy keeps in-frame clones and lacks some. That table gives V, J and clone size, and the DNA gave D and trimming. The sample has about half a million clones, 80% to 90% seen once; the top ten hold approximately 3%. This clone was seen ten or more times. Sequenced: peripheral blood. The source is a human donor in a cohort sampled during active COVID-19.

The CDR3 region has the DNA TGTGCCAGCAGACCGGGACAGGGAAGGGGCTATGGCTACACCTTC. Translation: CASRPGQGRGYGYTF. The genes are TRBV2 and TRBJ1-2, with 9 nucleotides matching TRBD1. Trimming cost V 6 bases and J 4 bases; bases outside gene matches: 9. The germline CDR1 and CDR2 sequences are SNHLY and FYNNEI. The CDR3 runs to 15 residues.